This T cell receptor beta chain was recovered during a study of T cell repertoires in cytomegalovirus infection. Study details: Through public TCR beta signatures, both CMV infection and matching HLA type were indicated.

In regard to this clonotype: Its specificity is not known.

TCRdb reprocessed the reads with MiXCR, giving one entry per CDR3 protein. The sample shows some 560,000 distinct CDR3 sequences, about 39% of them seen only once. Germline-derived CDR1 and CDR2 are LNHNV and YYDKDF (reference sequence). This CDR3 comprises 17 residues. The V and J ends lost 0 bases and 4 bases respectively, with 13 bases between them. Study conclusions and caveats: CMV-specific TCR beta clonotypes restricted by HLA-C dominated the ex vivo response.

This receptor was obtained from a human donor in good health (CMV status not recorded). Some clones in this sample may be carry-over from other donors' samples. V and J are TRBV15 and TRBJ1-6; perhaps TRBD1 as D (6 bases). The material sequenced was cultured PBMCs, taken from culture after CMV antigen stimulation. The CDR3 nucleotides are TGTGCCACCAGCAGAGATTCAGGGGCCGGTTATAATTCACCCCTCCACTTT. As protein: CATSRDSGAGYNSPLHF.